The T cell receptor (beta chain) under discussion was sequenced for a study of identical twins (TCRdb year 2016). Looking at the study overall: To test whether fetal clonotypes persist, the study used deep sequencing on TCR alpha and beta repertoires from monozygotic twins, unrelated adults of various ages, and cord blood. To rule out contamination, the twin experiments were replicated at different times with different library preparation protocols. Overall study outcomes, separate from this receptor: In monozygotic twins, recombination models systematically underestimated out-of-frame TCR alpha sharing, but the models matched the sharing seen between unrelated individuals. Invariant T cells such as MAIT and iNKT could partly confound zero-insertion analyses, although diverse VJ usage argued against such confounding for most clonotypes. Because the same donors could not be followed over many years, the conclusions depended on cross-sectional statistical analysis. The excess sharing between twins in beta out-of-frame sequences was weaker because fewer shared sequences reduced the signal-to-noise ratio. Abundant cord blood beta clonotypes carried fewer insertions; young adult naive repertoires showed a weaker similar trend, while memory repertoires showed none. Out-of-frame TCR alpha sequences shared between twins showed an excess of low generation-probability sequences compared with coincidental sharing between unrelated individuals.

Every donor was a healthy Caucasian. Three pairs of female monozygotic twins, all aged roughly 18 to 29 years, were included in the twin cohort. Positive isolation kits from Invitrogen were used to isolate the CD4+ and CD8+ T cell populations. Turning to this clonotype: The target of this receptor is not known. The record has no base qualities; no much larger clone is one base away.

The protocol used for the library was 5' RACE. The run used an Illumina HiSeq 2000. Template switching added a universal primer binding site, and the final cDNA carried a unique molecular identifier that allowed TCR cDNA molecules to be counted accurately. First-strand cDNA for TCR alpha and beta chains was synthesized from specific primers in the conserved constant-segment region. To control for contamination, every cDNA library was double barcoded, receiving both a SMART-Mk sample barcode and Illumina barcodes. TruSeq adapter sequences along with Illumina sample barcodes were introduced in two successive PCR steps. The Illumina HiSeq platform was used with custom primers to sequence TCR alpha and beta cDNA libraries. In the authors' own workflow: Unique molecular identifiers were extracted from raw reads with MiGEC, and CDR3 positions were determined with MiXCR. Recombination models were inferred per individual with the repgenHMM and IGoR tools using an EM algorithm. Shared clonotypes were analyzed with the tcR package in R, and sharing was normalized by the product of cloneset sizes. To study raw recombination free of thymic and clonal selection effects, out-of-frame nonproductive sequences were analyzed. TCRdb trimmed the raw reads at Q25, called clones with MiXCR and kept productive beta chains. Rows with one shared CDR3 protein collapse into an entry with the most common genes and DNA. The V and J calls, along with clone size, are taken from TCRdb and not from the paper's own processing. The sample data list 450,000 or so distinct CDR3 sequences, and roughly a quarter of these were observed just once. About 2.7% of the sample lies in the top ten.

Spanning cysteine to phenylalanine, the CDR3 consists of 11 amino acids. The kept DNA is CDR3 alone, 33 bases in frame from the first base. V loses 6 bases, J loses 4 bases, and the germline ends lie 9 bases apart. Taken from the germline V gene, the CDR1 and CDR2 loops are SQVTM and ANQGSEA. These data were also reused for a study on T cells expressing NK-cell markers. From the second report: Several donors provided sorted CD3+CD56+NKG2C+, CD3+CD56+NKG2C- and CD3+CD56-NKG2C+ T-cell subsets, whose TCR beta-chain repertoires were profiled. Among the eight sequenced donors, only one was HCMV-seronegative, while the other seven were HCMV-seropositive. In several experiments an anti-gammadeltaTCR antibody was added to restrict sorting to alphabetaTCR-expressing T cells. In over 5 donors, the dominant CD3+CD56+NKG2C+ clonotypes were among the top 10 CD8+ clonotypes and accounted for about 1.0-7.5% of CD8+ T cells. Those dominant clonotypes were again the most abundant among CD3+CD56-NKG2C+ cells in four donors, at about 28.3-60.1%. It remained unclear whether the expanded NKG2C-expressing T cell clones were specific for HCMV antigens. All eight donors whose samples were sequenced were randomly selected healthy volunteers, three of them men and five women. HCMV-specific IgG was detected in serum with a commercial ELISA kit to determine HCMV serostatus. MIGEC was used to demultiplex reads and group the reads by UMI, and MiTCR was used to assemble and quantify clonotypes. To exclude erroneous sequences, any TCR cDNA sequence not supported by at least two reads was discarded. The tcR package was used for downstream repertoire analysis, and clonotypes were matched between fractions using CDR3 nucleotide sequence together with V segment. Antigen specificity was annotated against VDJdb with VDJmatch, allowing one amino acid substitution in CDR3.

This chain is built from TRBV29-1 and TRBJ2-5; no D gene can be assigned with confidence. The material sequenced was CD4+ T cells sorted from blood. The TCR sequence derives from a young woman in good health. The DNA reads as follows: TGCAGCGTCATGCTACTAGAGACCCAGTACTTC. Its protein reads: CSVMLLETQYF.